The 22 T cell receptor beta chains given below trace back to one sample, sequenced in a study of regulatory T cells in long-lasting Graves disease. Time point in this sample: persistent/refractory GD, antithyroid drugs over 5 years with positive TRAb. RNA isolated from PBMCs was used to make the TCR library. Arm-PCR of CDR3 regions and iRepertoire HTBI primers were used to build TCR beta libraries. Each CDR3 protein gets one entry after TCRdb re-called the multiplex PCR reads with MiXCR. Of fewer than 600,000 distinct CDR3 sequences in the sample, approximately 23% were seen once. The starting material was peripheral blood mononuclear cells (PBMCs), obtained when the disease was refractory, from a patient treated with antithyroid drugs. These receptors all stem from a female donor with Graves disease.

This clonotype appeared a few times. The chain carries TRBV5-1 and TRBJ2-7; either TRBD1 or TRBD2 may supply D (5 bases each). Germline-derived CDR1 and CDR2 are SGHRS and YFSETQ. V was cut by 7 bases and J by 0 bases, with 14 bases left in between. This CDR3 is built from 14 residues. The CDR3 DNA sequence: TGCGCCAGCCGAAGGGACGGTTTCTCCTACGAGCAGTACTTC. This codes for CASRRDGFSYEQYF.

This clonotype was recorded at least ten times. J is TRBJ1-6 and V is TRBV28; tentatively, D is TRBD1 (5 bases). V dropped 6 bases and J dropped 7 bases, with 13 bases sitting between them. CDR3 size: 14 residues. Germline V CDR1 and CDR2: MDHEN, SYDVKM. The CDR3 sequence is CASSLAGWNSPLHF. The CDR3 DNA reads TGTGCCAGCAGCTTGGCAGGGTGGAATTCACCCCTCCACTTT.

This clonotype came up a few times. The chain carries TRBV6-1 and TRBJ2-2; TRBD1 matches 9 bases. Losses at the gene ends were 7 bases for V and 5 bases for J; bases not matched to a gene: 5. Germline V CDR1 and CDR2: MNHNS, SASEGT. This CDR3 spans 14 amino acids. The chain's CDR3 is CASNRDRATGELFF. Written as DNA, the CDR3 is TGTGCCAGCAACCGGGACAGGGCGACCGGGGAGCTGTTTTTT.

This clonotype has a handful of counts. V usage is TRBV19 and J usage is TRBJ1-1, with D tentatively TRBD1 (5 bases). From germline, CDR1 is LNHDA and CDR2 SQIVND (reference sequence). CDR3 size: 14 residues. The ends were cut back, 7 bases at V and 0 bases at J, with 12 bases in the middle. CDR3 coding DNA: TGTGCCAGTACCTTGGGACTCCTGAACACTGAAGCTTTCTTT. It codes for CASTLGLLNTEAFF.

Concerning this clonotype itself: A read error may explain this, as a much larger clone is one base away. The conserved phenylalanine or tryptophan normally closing the CDR3 is absent here, so this likely arose from a read error. The V call is TRBV10-3, the J call TRBJ1-2; 8 bases align to TRBD1. Trimming took 8 bases from V and 4 from J; bases not matched to a gene: 6. CDR1 ENHRY and CDR2 SYGVKD come from the germline V gene. The CDR3 loop spans 13 amino acids. The CDR3 DNA reads as TGTGCCATCGGAACCGGACAGGGCTATGGCTACACCCTC. Its translation is CAIGTGQGYGYTL.

This clonotype was observed at least ten times. The rearrangement uses TRBV2 and TRBJ1-3; 11 bases are a match to TRBD1. Unmatched junction bases numbered 8, after V lost 1 base and J lost 0 bases. Germline CDR1 and CDR2: SNHLY and FYNNEI. This CDR3 is 19 amino acids long. This CDR3 is CASSEVGTGGSPSGNTIYF. CDR3 in DNA: TGTGCCAGCAGTGAAGTCGGGACAGGGGGATCCCCCTCTGGAAACACCATATATTTT.

CDR3 region: CSAGLAIHNEQFF. The CDR3 DNA reads as TGCAGTGCCGGACTAGCCATCCACAATGAGCAGTTCTTC. The chain couples TRBV20-1 to TRBJ2-1; 8 nucleotides match TRBD2. J lost 5 bases, V lost 6 bases, and 6 bases had no gene match. This CDR3 region has 13 residues. Germline CDR1 DFQATT, CDR2 SNEGSKA (reference sequence).

This clonotype was seen ten or more times. This chain connects TRBV15 to TRBJ2-4; 9 bases fit TRBD1. The CDR3 runs to 17 residues. Germline V gives CDR1 LNHNV, CDR2 YYDKDF (reference sequence). Losses at the gene ends were 3 bases for V and 1 base for J; bases not matched to a gene: 7. In DNA, the CDR3 is TGTGCCACCAGCAGGGCCCGGGACAGGGCTGCCAAAAACATTCAGTACTTC. It translates to CATSRARDRAAKNIQYF.

CDR3 DNA: TGTGCCAGTGGGGACGACTATAATTCACCCCTCCACTTT. It specifies CASGDDYNSPLHF. The chain joins TRBV19 to TRBJ1-6, with a possible D match to TRBD1 (5 bases). Looked up from germline, CDR1 is LNHDA and CDR2 is SQIVND (reference sequence). V was pared by 8 bases and J by 3 bases, with 8 bases between. This CDR3 spans 13 amino acids. The complete variable domain, with remaining parts taken from reference TRBV19 and TRBJ1-6, reads DGGITQSPKYLFRKEGQNVTLSCEQNLNHDAMYWYRQDPGQGLRLIYYSQIVNDFQKGDIAEGYSVSREKKESFPLTVTSAQKNPTAFYLCASGDDYNSPLHFGNGTRLTVT.

DNA for the CDR3: TGTGCCAGCAGCTTCCCAAGTCGGGGATCCGTCCGAGAGACCCAGTACTTC. This sequence encodes CASSFPSRGSVRETQYF. The gene calls are TRBV7-2 and TRBJ2-5; D perhaps matches TRBD2 (5 bases). In germline, CDR1 is SGHTA, CDR2 FQGNSA. The CDR3 sequence is 17 residues long. Trimming stripped 3 bases from V and 4 bases from J, with 21 bases between.

There are many counts of this clonotype. This chain connects TRBV3-1 to TRBJ2-5; 10 bases align to TRBD2. Germline trimming cut 0 bases from V and 5 bases from J; bases unmatched to any gene: 3. Germline V gene lookup returns CDR1 LGHDT and CDR2 YNNKEL (reference sequence). The CDR3 length is 15 residues. CDR3 sequence (DNA): TGTGCCAGCAGCCAAGATCTAGCGGGGGCTGAGACCCAGTACTTC. This encodes CASSQDLAGAETQYF.

This clonotype was seen a few times. A much larger clone differs from this one at a single base, so this may be a read error. The chain carries TRBV28 and TRBJ1-2; 9 bases agree with TRBD1. Trimming took 6 bases from V and 5 from J; bases not matched to a gene: 16. Germline loops: CDR1 MDHEN, CDR2 SYDVKM. The CDR3 has 17 amino acids. This CDR3 is CASSETGGMVLTYGYTF. CDR3 coding DNA: TGTGCCAGCAGCGAGACAGGGGGGATGGTTCTTACGTATGGCTACACCTTC.

The chain carries TRBV7-2 and TRBJ2-7; TRBD2 might be the D (5 bases). Germline V CDR1 and CDR2: SGHTA, FQGNSA. The CDR3 is 15 amino acids. The V gene lost 1 base and the J gene lost 6 bases, with 16 bases spanning the gap. CDR3 DNA sequence: TGTGCCAGCAGCTTAGTCTTCCTGGGAGCTAGCGAGCAGTACTTC. It is translated as CASSLVFLGASEQYF. Filled out from reference TRBV7-2 and TRBJ2-7, the complete variable domain reads GAGVSQSPSNKVTEKGKDVELRCDPISGHTALYWYRQSLGQGLEFLIYFQGNSAPDKSGLPSDRFSAERTGGSVSTLTIQRTQQEDSAVYLCASSLVFLGASEQYFGPGTRLTVT.

This clonotype showed up many times. The genes are TRBV7-2 and TRBJ1-4, with 10 positions matching TRBD1. The CDR3 length is 15 residues. The trim removed 0 bases at V and 7 bases at J, leaving 2 bases unmatched. CDR1 and CDR2 from the germline V gene are SGHTA and FQGNSA. The CDR3 region is CASSLARTGGEKLFF. The CDR3 nucleotides are TGTGCCAGCAGCTTAGCCCGGACAGGGGGTGAAAAACTGTTTTTT.

This clonotype was counted at least ten times. V gene TRBV28 combines with J gene TRBJ1-2, with D possibly TRBD1 on 5 matching bases. CDR1 MDHEN and CDR2 SYDVKM come from the germline V gene. The CDR3 is made up of 12 amino acids. V was shortened by 6 bases and J by 8 bases, with 13 bases between the two germline ends. The CDR3, as DNA: TGTGCCAGCAGCACTGGGACCTGGGGCTACACCTTC. Protein: CASSTGTWGYTF.

A note on this clonotype: A single base separates this from a much larger clone, so it may be a read error. The chain recombines TRBV14 with TRBJ1-1; D unclear. The CDR3 is 13 amino acids. Germline-derived CDR1 and CDR2 are SGHDN and FVKESK. Trimming stripped 2 bases from V and 3 bases from J, with 7 bases between. As DNA, the CDR3 is TGTGCCAGCAGCCAATCCCGGGACACTGAAGCTTTCTTT. This gives the protein CASSQSRDTEAFF.

In its sample, this clonotype was seen many times. The chain couples TRBV11-2 to TRBJ1-4, with 7 bases matching TRBD1. The CDR3 consists of 15 residues. V lost 6 bases to trimming and J lost 2 bases; unmatched junction nucleotides: 6. Looked up from germline, CDR1 is SGHAT and CDR2 is FQNNGV. The CDR3 bases are TGTGCCAGCAGGCGTCCGGGACAGACTAATGAAAAACTGTTTTTT. Residues: CASRRPGQTNEKLFF.

Points on this clonotype: Likely a read error: the CDR3 ends without its conserved phenylalanine or tryptophan. The J gene is TRBJ1-2, the V gene TRBV6-2 or TRBV6-3; 8 bases agree with TRBD1. This CDR3 is 16 amino acids long. Per the germline V gene, CDR1 is MNHEY and CDR2 is SVGEGT. After removal of 4 bases from V and 2 bases from J, the junction contained 9 bases not matched to a gene. The CDR3 DNA reads TGTGCCAGCAGTTCTCTATGCGGGACAGGAAACTATGGCTACACCTCC. Protein: CASSSLCGTGNYGYTS.

The genes are TRBV7-9 and TRBJ2-3; TRBD2 is a possible D gene (5 bases). Germline loops: CDR1 SEHNR, CDR2 FQNEAQ (reference sequence). V lost 5 bases and J lost 5, with 8 bases in between. The CDR3 runs 12 residues. The CDR3, as DNA: TGTGCCAGCAGCCCACTAGAAGATACGCAGTATTTT. It yields the protein CASSPLEDTQYF.

This clonotype was seen at least ten times. This rearrangement joins TRBV27 to TRBJ1-1; D perhaps matches TRBD1 (5 bases). The CDR3 loop spans 14 amino acids. The germline gives CDR1 MNHEY, CDR2 SMNVEV (reference sequence). Between the trimmed V and J ends, which lost 0 bases and 4 bases, there was a span of 9 bases. CDR3 bases: TGTGCCAGCAGTTTATCACGGGACGGCACTGAAGCTTTCTTT. This translates into CASSLSRDGTEAFF.

The table lists this clonotype with a few counts. V is TRBV19 and J is TRBJ1-2, with a weak D call TRBD1 (6 bases). Germline CDR1 LNHDA, CDR2 SQIVND (reference sequence). This CDR3 contains 15 residues. V was shortened by 6 bases and J by 4 bases, with 18 bases between the two germline ends. The CDR3 sequence is CASSAAGGASYGYTF. The CDR3 region has the DNA TGTGCCAGTAGCGCCGCGGGGGGGGCGAGCTATGGCTACACCTTC.

This clonotype was observed at least ten times. J is TRBJ2-5 and V is TRBV20-1, with D possibly matching TRBD1 (6 bases). V was pared by 6 bases and J by 5 bases, with 10 bases between. This CDR3 spans 11 amino acids. Germline-derived CDR1 and CDR2 are DFQATT and SNEGSKA (reference sequence). This CDR3 is CSAGQGETQYF. In DNA form, the CDR3 reads TGCAGTGCCGGGCAGGGGGAGACCCAGTACTTC.